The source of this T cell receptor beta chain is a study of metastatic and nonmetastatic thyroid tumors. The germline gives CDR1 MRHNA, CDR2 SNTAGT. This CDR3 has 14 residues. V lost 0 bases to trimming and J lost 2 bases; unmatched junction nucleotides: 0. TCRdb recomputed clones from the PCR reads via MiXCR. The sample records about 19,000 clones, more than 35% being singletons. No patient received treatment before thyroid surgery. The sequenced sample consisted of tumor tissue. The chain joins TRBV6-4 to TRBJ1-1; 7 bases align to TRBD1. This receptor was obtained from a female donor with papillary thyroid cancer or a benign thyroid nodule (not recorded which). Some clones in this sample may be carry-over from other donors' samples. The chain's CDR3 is CASSDSGGNTEAFF. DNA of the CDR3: TGTGCCAGCAGTGACTCAGGGGGCAACACTGAAGCTTTCTTT.